The present T cell receptor beta chain was sequenced within a study of STAT5B mutations in CD4+ large granular lymphocyte leukemia. Regarding this clone: Its antigen is unidentified.

Findings and limits, study-wide: Patient CD4-sorted repertoires stayed more clonal than healthy ones after leukemic-clone removal. Without HLA matching, higher CD4+ than CD8+ T-LGLL clonality could reflect small sample size. Top patient clones used TRBV06 genes more often: 8/27 versus 2/35 in controls. Main leukemic clonotypes were patient-specific, but roughly 26% appeared at low frequency elsewhere.

TCRdb's copy holds only in-frame clones and misses some; the assay was immunoSEQ multiplex PCR. The sample contains tens of thousands of clones, around 70% of which appear only once. Germline loops: CDR1 LNHDA, CDR2 SQIVND (reference sequence). The CDR3 extends over 15 amino acids. With V trimmed by 5 bases and J by 2 bases, 5 bases remained unmatched. The sequence was collected from a human donor in good health. V is TRBV19 and J is TRBJ1-4; 7 bases match TRBD1. Material: CD4+ T cells from blood buffy coats. The CDR3 bases are TGTGCCAGTAGTGAGGACAGGTCCACTAATGAAAAACTGTTTTTT. Protein sequence: CASSEDRSTNEKLFF.